This T cell receptor beta chain came from a study of cytomegalovirus exposure and HLA in healthy donors. The CDR3 runs 15 residues. The V end was cut by 0 bases, the J end by 0 bases, with 7 bases between. Germline lookup yields CDR1 SGHDT and CDR2 YYEEEE. 13 Jbeta primers and 60 Vbeta primers were used for the PCR. Measured with immunoSEQ multiplex PCR; TCRdb has only the in-frame clones, and not every one. The sample consists of 95,000 to 100,000 clones, 65% to 85% of them appearing once. This chain uses TRBV5-6 with TRBJ1-5; no reliable D call. Sequencing used PBMCs. The sequence came from a woman aged 60-75 years in good health and CMV-seropositive. The CDR3, as DNA: TGTGCCAGCAGCTTGGGGCGGATTAGCAATCAGCCCCAGCATTTT. It encodes CASSLGRISNQPQHF.